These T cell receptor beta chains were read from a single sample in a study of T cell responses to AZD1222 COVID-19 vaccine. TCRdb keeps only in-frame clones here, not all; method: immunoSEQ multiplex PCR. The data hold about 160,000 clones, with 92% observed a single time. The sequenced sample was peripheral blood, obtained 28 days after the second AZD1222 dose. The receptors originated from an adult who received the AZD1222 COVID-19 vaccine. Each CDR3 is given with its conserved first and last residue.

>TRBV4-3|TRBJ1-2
CASSQDHRGNYGYTF
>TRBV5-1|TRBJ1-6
CASSRRTGQNSPLHF
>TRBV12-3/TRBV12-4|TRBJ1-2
CASSFTSNYGYTF
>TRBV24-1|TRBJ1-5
CATSVGQGSFNQPQHF
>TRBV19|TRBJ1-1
CASSINGMNTEAFF
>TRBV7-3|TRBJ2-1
CASSTDNNEQFF
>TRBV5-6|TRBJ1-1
CASSFGADTEAFF
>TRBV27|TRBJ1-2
CASSFSNGAYGYTF
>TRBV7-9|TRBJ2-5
CASSVGYLETQYF
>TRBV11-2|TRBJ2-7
CASSLGFMAAYEQYF
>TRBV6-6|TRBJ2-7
CASSYSALTYEQYF
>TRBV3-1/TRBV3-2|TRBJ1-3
CASSQVGVSGNTIYF